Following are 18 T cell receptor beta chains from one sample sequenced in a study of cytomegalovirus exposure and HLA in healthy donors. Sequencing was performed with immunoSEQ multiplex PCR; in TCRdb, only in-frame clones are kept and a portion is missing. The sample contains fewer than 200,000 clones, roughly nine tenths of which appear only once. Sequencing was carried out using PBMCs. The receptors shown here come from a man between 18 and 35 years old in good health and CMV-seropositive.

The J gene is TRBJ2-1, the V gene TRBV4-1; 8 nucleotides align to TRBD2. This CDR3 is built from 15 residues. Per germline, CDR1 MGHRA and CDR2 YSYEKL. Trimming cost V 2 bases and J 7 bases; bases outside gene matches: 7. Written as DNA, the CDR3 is TGCGCCAGCAGCCAATTCAGCGGGAGTTATAATGAGCAGTTCTTC. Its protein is CASSQFSGSYNEQFF.

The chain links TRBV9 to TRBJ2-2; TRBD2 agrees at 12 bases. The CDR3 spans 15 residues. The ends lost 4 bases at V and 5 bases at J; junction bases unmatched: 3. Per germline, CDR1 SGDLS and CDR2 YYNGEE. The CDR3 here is CASSPTSGGTGELFF. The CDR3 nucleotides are TGTGCCAGCAGCCCAACTAGCGGGGGGACCGGGGAGCTGTTTTTT.

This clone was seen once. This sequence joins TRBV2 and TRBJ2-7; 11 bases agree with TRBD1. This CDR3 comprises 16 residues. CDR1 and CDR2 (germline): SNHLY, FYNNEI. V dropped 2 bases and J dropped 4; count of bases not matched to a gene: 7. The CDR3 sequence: CASSETSGTGGYEQYF. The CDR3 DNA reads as TGTGCCAGCAGTGAAACTTCCGGGACAGGGGGGTACGAGCAGTACTTC.

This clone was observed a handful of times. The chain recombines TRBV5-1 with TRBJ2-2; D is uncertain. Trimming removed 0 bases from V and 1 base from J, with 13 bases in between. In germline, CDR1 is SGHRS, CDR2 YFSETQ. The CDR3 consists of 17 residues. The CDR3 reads CASSLVLSSENTGELFF. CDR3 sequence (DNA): TGCGCCAGCAGCTTGGTACTATCGTCAGAGAACACCGGGGAGCTGTTTTTT.

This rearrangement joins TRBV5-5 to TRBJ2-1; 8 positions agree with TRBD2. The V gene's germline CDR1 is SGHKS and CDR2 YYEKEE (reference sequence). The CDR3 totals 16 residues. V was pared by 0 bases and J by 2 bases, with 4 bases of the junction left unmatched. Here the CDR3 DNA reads TGTGCCAGCAGCTTGGGGCTAGCGGGCACCTACAATGAGCAGTTCTTC. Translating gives CASSLGLAGTYNEQFF.

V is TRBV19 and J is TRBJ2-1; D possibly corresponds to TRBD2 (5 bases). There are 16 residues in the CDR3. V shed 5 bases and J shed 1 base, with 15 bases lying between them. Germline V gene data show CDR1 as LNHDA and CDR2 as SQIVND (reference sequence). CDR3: CASSSSRAGSYNEQFF. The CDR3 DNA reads TGTGCCAGTAGTTCGTCGCGGGCGGGTTCCTACAATGAGCAGTTCTTC.

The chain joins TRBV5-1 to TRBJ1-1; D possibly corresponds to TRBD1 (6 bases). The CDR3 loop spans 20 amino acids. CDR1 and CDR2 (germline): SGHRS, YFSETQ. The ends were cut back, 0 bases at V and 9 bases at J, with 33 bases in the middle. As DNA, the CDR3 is TGCGCCAGCAGCTTGGACAGGGTCAATTTTATAACAAAGCTCAATTGGAAAGCTTTCTTT. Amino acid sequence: CASSLDRVNFITKLNWKAFF.

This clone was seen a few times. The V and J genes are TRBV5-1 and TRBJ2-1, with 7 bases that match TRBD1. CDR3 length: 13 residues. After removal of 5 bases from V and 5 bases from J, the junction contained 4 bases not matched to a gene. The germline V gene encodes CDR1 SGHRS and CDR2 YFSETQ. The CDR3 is CASRTGMNNEQFF. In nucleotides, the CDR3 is TGCGCCAGCAGGACAGGGATGAACAATGAGCAGTTCTTC. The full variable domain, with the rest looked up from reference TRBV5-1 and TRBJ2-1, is KAGVTQTPRYLIKTRGQQVTLSCSPISGHRSVSWYQQTPGQGLQFLFEYFSETQRNKGNFPGRFSGRQFSNSRSEMNVSTLELGDSALYLCASRTGMNNEQFFGPGTRLTVL.

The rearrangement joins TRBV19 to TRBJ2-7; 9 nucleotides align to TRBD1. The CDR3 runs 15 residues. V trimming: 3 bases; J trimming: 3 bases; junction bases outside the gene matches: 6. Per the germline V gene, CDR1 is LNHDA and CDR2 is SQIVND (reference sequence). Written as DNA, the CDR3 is TGTGCCAGTAGTATTACAGGGACAGGGATCTACGAGCAGTACTTC. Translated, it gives CASSITGTGIYEQYF.

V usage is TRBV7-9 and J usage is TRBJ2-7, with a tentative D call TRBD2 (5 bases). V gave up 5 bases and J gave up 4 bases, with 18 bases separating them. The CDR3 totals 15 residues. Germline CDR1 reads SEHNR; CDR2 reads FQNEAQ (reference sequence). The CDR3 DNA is TGTGCCAGCAGCCCAACTAGGACGATAGGGTACGAGCAGTACTTC. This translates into CASSPTRTIGYEQYF.

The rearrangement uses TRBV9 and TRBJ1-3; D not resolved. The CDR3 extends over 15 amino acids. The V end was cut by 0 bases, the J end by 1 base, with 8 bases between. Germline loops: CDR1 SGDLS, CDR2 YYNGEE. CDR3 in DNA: TGTGCCAGCAGCGTAGGGTCAACTTCTGGAAACACCATATATTTT. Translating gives CASSVGSTSGNTIYF. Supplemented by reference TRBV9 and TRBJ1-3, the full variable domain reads DSGVTQTPKHLITATGQRVTLRCSPRSGDLSVYWYQQSLDQGLQFLIQYYNGEERAKGNILERFSAQQFPDLHSELNLSSLELGDSALYFCASSVGSTSGNTIYFGEGSWLTVV.

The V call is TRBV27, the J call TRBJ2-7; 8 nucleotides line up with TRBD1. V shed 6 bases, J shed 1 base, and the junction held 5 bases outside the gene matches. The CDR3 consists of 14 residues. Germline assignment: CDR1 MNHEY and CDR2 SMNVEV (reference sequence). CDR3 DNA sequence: TGTGCCAGCAGCGGGACAGGAGTATCCTACGAGCAGTACTTC. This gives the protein CASSGTGVSYEQYF.

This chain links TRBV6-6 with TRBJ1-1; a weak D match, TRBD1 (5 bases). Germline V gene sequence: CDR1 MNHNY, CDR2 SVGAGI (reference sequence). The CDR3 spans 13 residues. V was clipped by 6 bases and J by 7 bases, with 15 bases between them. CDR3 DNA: TGTGCCAGCAGCCCTCCCCAGGGCCGTGAAGCTTTCTTT. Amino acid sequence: CASSPPQGREAFF.

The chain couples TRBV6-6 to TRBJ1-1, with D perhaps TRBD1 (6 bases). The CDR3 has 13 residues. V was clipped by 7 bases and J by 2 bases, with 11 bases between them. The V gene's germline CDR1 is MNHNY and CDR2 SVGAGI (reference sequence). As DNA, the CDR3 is TGTGCCAGCATTCAGGGGAAAAACACTGAAGCTTTCTTT. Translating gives CASIQGKNTEAFF.

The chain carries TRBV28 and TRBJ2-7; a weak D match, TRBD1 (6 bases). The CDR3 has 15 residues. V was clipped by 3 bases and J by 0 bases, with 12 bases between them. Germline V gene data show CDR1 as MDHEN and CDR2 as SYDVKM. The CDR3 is CASSLIDRLSYEQYF. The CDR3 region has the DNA TGTGCCAGCAGTTTGATCGACAGGCTCTCCTACGAGCAGTACTTC.

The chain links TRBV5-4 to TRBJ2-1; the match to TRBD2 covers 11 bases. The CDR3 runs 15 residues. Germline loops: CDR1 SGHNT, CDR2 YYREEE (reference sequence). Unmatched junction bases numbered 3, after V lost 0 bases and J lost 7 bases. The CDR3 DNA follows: TGTGCCAGCAGCTTGGACCGGACTAGCGGGAATGAGCAGTTCTTC. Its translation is CASSLDRTSGNEQFF. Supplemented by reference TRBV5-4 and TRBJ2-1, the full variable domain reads ETGVTQSPTHLIKTRGQQVTLRCSSQSGHNTVSWYQQALGQGPQFIFQYYREEENGRGNFPPRFSGLQFPNYSSELNVNALELDDSALYLCASSLDRTSGNEQFFGPGTRLTVL.

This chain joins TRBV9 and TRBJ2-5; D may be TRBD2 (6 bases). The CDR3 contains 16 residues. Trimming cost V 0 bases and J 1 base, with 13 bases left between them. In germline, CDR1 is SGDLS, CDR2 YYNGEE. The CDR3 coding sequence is TGTGCCAGCAGCGTAGGAGTGCGGAGGGCCCAAGAGACCCAGTACTTC. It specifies CASSVGVRRAQETQYF.

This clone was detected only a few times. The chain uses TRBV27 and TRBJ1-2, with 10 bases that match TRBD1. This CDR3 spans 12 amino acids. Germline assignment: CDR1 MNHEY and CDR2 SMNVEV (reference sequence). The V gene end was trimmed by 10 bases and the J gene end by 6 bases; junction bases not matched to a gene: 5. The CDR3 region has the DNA TGTGCCACCCGGGACAGGGGAAATGGCTACACCTTC. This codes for CATRDRGNGYTF.